These 17 T cell receptor beta chains were sequenced from one sample in a study of blood T cell repertoires in COVID-19 (dated by TCRdb to about 2020). Libraries were prepared through the immunoSEQ multiplex PCR assay. TCRdb took over this immuneACCESS table, retaining in-frame rearrangements with V and J assigned. Such tables are incomplete; in checked studies, under half of the missing clones stem from an unresolved V gene, and the remainder is unexplained. Recorded for this sample are over 200,000 clones; nearly 90% of them occurred a single time. About 0.7% of the sample is in the top ten clones. Sequencing used peripheral blood. These TCRs come from a human donor in a cohort sampled during active COVID-19.

The chain's CDR3 is CASSQGPGRESPLHF. CDR3 DNA: TGTGCCAGCAGCCAAGGCCCCGGGAGGGAGTCACCCCTCCACTTT. The V and J genes are TRBV4-2 and TRBJ1-6, with D unclear. The germline V gene has CDR1 LGHNA and CDR2 YNFKEQ. Between the trimmed V and J ends, which lost 1 base and 10 bases, there was a span of 14 bases. CDR3 length equals 15 residues.

CDR3 in DNA: TGTGCCAGCAGCGTAACTAGCGGGACCTACGAGCAGTACTTC. Amino acids: CASSVTSGTYEQYF. V usage is TRBV9 and J usage is TRBJ2-7, with 10 nucleotides matching TRBD2. With 1 base clipped from V and 2 bases from J, the junction kept 0 bases outside the gene matches. CDR1 and CDR2 (germline): SGDLS, YYNGEE. The CDR3 spans 14 residues.

CDR3 DNA sequence: TGCGCCAGCAGTGAGGCGGGGAGGAACTATGGCTACACCTTC. This translates into CASSEAGRNYGYTF. This chain connects TRBV10-1 to TRBJ1-2, with D unclear. The CDR3 runs to 14 residues. CDR1 and CDR2 from the germline V gene are WNHNN and SYGVQD (reference sequence). The ends were cut back, 2 bases at V and 2 bases at J, with 9 bases in the middle.

The V gene is TRBV5-1, the J gene TRBJ1-1; 8 positions match TRBD1. This CDR3 region has 14 residues. Per the germline V gene, CDR1 is SGHRS and CDR2 is YFSETQ. V was pared by 4 bases and J by 5 bases, with 7 bases of the junction left unmatched. The CDR3 spells CASSTSQGGTEAFF. The CDR3 coding sequence is TGCGCCAGCAGCACATCACAGGGGGGTACTGAAGCTTTCTTT.

The chain has TRBV2 and TRBJ2-5, with TRBD1 matching over 8 bases. Germline assignment: CDR1 SNHLY and CDR2 FYNNEI. The J segment lost 5 bases and the V segment lost 10 bases, leaving 3 bases of the junction unmatched. The CDR3 runs to 11 residues. CDR3 sequence reads: CAKGQEETQYF. The CDR3 region has the DNA TGTGCCAAGGGACAGGAGGAGACCCAGTACTTC.

This sequence joins TRBV3-1 (or the pseudogene TRBV3-2) and TRBJ2-5, with D perhaps matching TRBD2 (6 bases). Trimming took off 5 bases at V and 4 bases at J, with 14 bases between the two ends. Germline lookup yields CDR1 LGHDT and CDR2 YNNKEL (reference sequence). The CDR3 has 14 residues. The CDR3 nucleotides read TGTGCCAGCAGCTCCATGGTAGCGGTAGAGACCCAGTACTTC. This gives the protein CASSSMVAVETQYF.

This clone has just one count. The chain links TRBV7-2 to TRBJ2-3; 9 bases are shared with TRBD2. V gave up 5 bases and J gave up 1 base; unmatched junction bases: 4. Per germline, CDR1 SGHTA and CDR2 FQGNSA. CDR3 size: 15 residues. For the CDR3, the DNA is TGTGCCAGCAGCCTGCGGGGGGGCGGCACAGATACGCAGTATTTT. Its protein product is CASSLRGGGTDTQYF.

The rearrangement links TRBV7-2 to TRBJ2-1, with a tentative D call TRBD2 (7 bases). CDR1 and CDR2 from the germline V gene are SGHTA and FQGNSA. CDR3 length: 15 amino acids. V shed 11 bases and J shed 9 bases, with 26 bases lying between them. This CDR3 reads CASCDGGGSPREQFF. The CDR3 nucleotides read TGTGCCTCCTGCGATGGGGGCGGGAGCCCCCGTGAGCAGTTCTTC.

There are a few counts of this clone. The V and J genes are TRBV14 and TRBJ1-1, with a possible D match to TRBD1 (5 bases). The germline V gene has CDR1 SGHDN and CDR2 FVKESK. The CDR3 length is 13 residues. The CDR3, as DNA: TGTGCGAGCGCACCAGGGTCTGGCACTGAAGCTTTCTTT. It yields the protein CASAPGSGTEAFF.

Here the CDR3 reads CASSLLRQGSSYEQYF. The DNA of the CDR3 is TGTGCCAGCAGCTTGTTACGACAGGGGAGCTCCTACGAGCAGTACTTC. This chain uses TRBV13 with TRBJ2-7; 8 bases are shared with TRBD1. The CDR3 is 16 residues long. Germline trimming cut 3 bases from V and 0 bases from J; bases unmatched to any gene: 7. Germline V CDR1 and CDR2: PRHDT, FYEKMQ (reference sequence).

The chain is built from TRBV6-2 or TRBV6-3 and TRBJ2-7; maybe TRBD2 (6 bases). V was pared by 6 bases and J by 0 bases, with 15 bases between. This CDR3 spans 15 amino acids. From germline, CDR1 is MNHEY and CDR2 SVGEGT. The CDR3 DNA reads TGTGCCAGCAGCCCCCCGGCGGGGCCCTCCTACGAGCAGTACTTC. It translates to CASSPPAGPSYEQYF.

The chain recombines TRBV12-3 or TRBV12-4 with TRBJ1-6; D perhaps matches TRBD1 (5 bases). This CDR3 is built from 13 residues. V shed 8 bases and J shed 7 bases, with 12 bases lying between them. The CDR3 nucleotides are TGTGCCAGCGCCGAGGGGAGGAATTCACCCCTCCACTTT. Translating gives CASAEGRNSPLHF.

This rearrangement joins TRBV5-4 to TRBJ2-5, with TRBD1 matching 7 bases. The CDR3 spans 14 residues. Germline-derived CDR1 and CDR2 are SGHNT and YYREEE (reference sequence). The J segment lost 2 bases and the V segment lost 4 bases, leaving 5 bases of the junction unmatched. The CDR3 sequence is CASSRTGNQETQYF. Here the CDR3 DNA reads TGTGCCAGCAGCCGGACAGGCAATCAAGAGACCCAGTACTTC.

This clone was counted once. This chain joins TRBV10-3 and TRBJ1-3; the D gene is possibly TRBD1 (6 bases). CDR1 ENHRY and CDR2 SYGVKD come from the germline V gene. V shed 11 bases and J shed 4 bases, with 18 bases lying between them. The CDR3 spans 14 residues. CDR3 nucleotides: TGTGCCGCTACAGACCAGGGGAAGGGAAACACCATATATTTT. It codes for CAATDQGKGNTIYF.

A single count supports this clone. This chain connects TRBV30 to TRBJ2-1; the match to TRBD1 covers 11 bases. The V and J ends lost 4 bases and 10 bases, in that order; junction bases with no gene match: 9. This CDR3 is 14 amino acids long. Germline V gene lookup returns CDR1 GTSNPN and CDR2 SVGIG (reference sequence). This chain's CDR3 is CAWTRDRGTGEQFF. In DNA form, the CDR3 reads TGTGCCTGGACTCGGGACAGGGGGACGGGGGAGCAGTTCTTC.

The rearrangement uses TRBV6-5 and TRBJ1-1, with 8 nucleotides matching TRBD1. CDR1 is MNHEY, CDR2 SVGAGI, per germline. The V gene end was trimmed by 4 bases and the J gene end by 1 base; junction bases not matched to a gene: 8. The CDR3 runs 16 residues. In DNA, the CDR3 is TGTGCCAGCAGTTCTCCGACAGGGGCCCGGAACACTGAAGCTTTCTTT. As protein: CASSSPTGARNTEAFF.

This chain uses TRBV28 with TRBJ2-7, with TRBD1 as a possible D gene (7 bases). The CDR3 spans 14 residues. V was clipped by 2 bases and J by 1 base, with 9 bases between them. Germline V gene data show CDR1 as MDHEN and CDR2 as SYDVKM. CDR3 residues: CASSLPGGSYEQYF. The CDR3 nucleotides are TGTGCCAGCAGTTTACCAGGGGGGTCCTACGAGCAGTACTTC.